The 20 T cell receptor beta chains given below trace back to one sample, sequenced in a study of blood T cell repertoires in COVID-19. The protocol was immunoSEQ multiplex PCR, while the TCRdb copy is restricted to in-frame clones and leaves out a portion. The sample includes 75,000 to 95,000 clones, 79% seen only once; the top ten take less than 6%. Sequencing input: peripheral blood. The receptors derive from a woman aged 80 or over with active or convalescent COVID-19.

CDR3 nucleotide sequence: TGTGCCAGCGGAAAATACCGGGACAGGGCTCAGCCCCAGCATTTT. This encodes CASGKYRDRAQPQHF. This chain joins TRBV6-5 and TRBJ1-5, with 9 bases that match TRBD1. Germline lookup yields CDR1 MNHEY and CDR2 SVGAGI. This CDR3 comprises 15 residues. The V segment lost 8 bases and the J segment 6 bases; nucleotides outside the gene matches: 11.

This clone has just a few counts. The J gene is TRBJ2-7, the V gene TRBV2; D may be TRBD2 (6 bases). The CDR3 sequence is 15 residues long. In germline, CDR1 is SNHLY, CDR2 FYNNEI. Trimming removed 2 bases at V and 2 bases at J, with 13 bases between. In DNA form, the CDR3 reads TGTGCCAGCAGTGAATGGGGCGGGATCCCCTACGAGCAGTACTTC. It yields the protein CASSEWGGIPYEQYF.

The rearrangement joins TRBV2 to TRBJ1-2, with unresolved D. The ends were cut back, 8 bases at V and 3 bases at J, with 7 bases in the middle. The CDR3 consists of 11 residues. CDR1 and CDR2 from the germline V gene are SNHLY and FYNNEI. The chain's CDR3 is CASGGHYGYTF. The DNA for the CDR3 is TGTGCCAGCGGAGGGCACTATGGCTACACCTTC.

The V and J genes are TRBV7-2 and TRBJ2-1; 8 bases are shared with TRBD2. The CDR3 has 16 residues. V was clipped by 4 bases and J by 8 bases; unmatched bases: 13. Per the germline V gene, CDR1 is SGHTA and CDR2 is FQGNSA. CDR3 in amino acids: CASSSPGGQIIDEQFF. Written as DNA, the CDR3 is TGTGCCAGCAGCTCCCCGGGAGGGCAGATAATAGATGAGCAGTTCTTC.

This sequence joins TRBV18 and TRBJ2-1; TRBD1 matches at 7 bases. CDR1 is KGHSH, CDR2 LQKENI, per germline. J lost 2 bases, V lost 2 bases, and 6 bases had no gene match. The CDR3 extends over 16 amino acids. CDR3: CASSPLSGTAYNEQFF. DNA of the CDR3: TGTGCCAGCTCACCATTATCCGGGACAGCCTACAATGAGCAGTTCTTC. The full variable domain, its missing parts supplied by reference TRBV18 and TRBJ2-1, is NAGVMQNPRHLVRRRGQEARLRCSPMKGHSHVYWYRQLPEEGLKFMVYLQKENIIDESGMPKERFSAEFPKEGPSILRIQQVVRGDSAAYFCASSPLSGTAYNEQFFGPGTRLTVL.

This clone was detected only once. The chain employs TRBV6-5 and TRBJ2-7, with 9 nucleotides matching TRBD2. Germline V gives CDR1 MNHEY, CDR2 SVGAGI. This CDR3 spans 13 amino acids. Trimming took 7 bases from V and 4 from J; bases not matched to a gene: 5. The CDR3 loop is CASILAGRYEQYF. The CDR3 DNA follows: TGTGCCAGCATTCTAGCGGGGAGGTACGAGCAGTACTTC.

The V call is TRBV28, the J call TRBJ2-7, with a tentative D call TRBD1 (6 bases). This CDR3 is built from 12 residues. Germline V gene lookup returns CDR1 MDHEN and CDR2 SYDVKM. V lost 6 bases and J lost 4, with 10 bases in between. The CDR3 reads CASSNDRYEQYF. The CDR3 coding sequence is TGTGCCAGCAGCAACGACAGGTACGAGCAGTACTTC.

This rearrangement joins TRBV29-1 to TRBJ1-2; D is ambiguous. Trimming stripped 2 bases from V and 5 bases from J, with 12 bases between. Looked up from germline, CDR1 is SQVTM and CDR2 is ANQGSEA. The CDR3 covers 13 residues. CDR3 sequence: CSVETGTVYGYTF. DNA for the CDR3: TGCAGCGTTGAAACCGGTACTGTGTATGGCTACACCTTC.

The rearrangement links TRBV28 to TRBJ1-2; a weak D match, TRBD1 (5 bases). V lost 6 bases, J lost 0 bases, and 11 bases lay in between. The germline gives CDR1 MDHEN, CDR2 SYDVKM. This CDR3 region has 14 residues. CDR3 DNA sequence: TGTGCCAGCAGGTCTGACAGATCTAACTATGGCTACACCTTC. This gives the protein CASRSDRSNYGYTF.

The chain joins TRBV5-5 to TRBJ2-7, with 11 bases matching TRBD1. The germline V gene encodes CDR1 SGHKS and CDR2 YYEKEE (reference sequence). This CDR3 spans 14 amino acids. The V and J ends lost 4 bases and 3 bases, in that order; junction bases with no gene match: 3. As DNA, the CDR3 is TGTGCCAGCAGCCTCGGGACAGGGGGCTACGAGCAGTACTTC. Translating it yields CASSLGTGGYEQYF.

J is TRBJ2-4 and V is TRBV7-8; a weak D match, TRBD1 (5 bases). Deletions cut 4 bases from V and 0 bases from J, with 10 bases between. The CDR3 spans 15 residues. The V gene's germline CDR1 is SGHVS and CDR2 FQNEAQ. CDR3 in DNA: TGTGCCAGCAGCTCCGGCCAGGGAGCCAAAAACATTCAGTACTTC. It yields the protein CASSSGQGAKNIQYF.

The chain joins TRBV9 to TRBJ1-3, with D hard to call. The CDR3 runs 15 residues. In germline, CDR1 is SGDLS, CDR2 YYNGEE. The V end lost 4 bases, the J end lost 0 bases, and 11 bases lay between the germline ends. The DNA of the CDR3 is TGTGCCAGCAGCTCGACTGCGTTCTCTGGAAACACCATATATTTT. The encoded protein is CASSSTAFSGNTIYF.

The chain combines TRBV18 with TRBJ1-6, with 9 bases lining up with TRBD1. CDR1 KGHSH and CDR2 LQKENI come from the germline V gene. J was trimmed by 7 bases and V by 5 bases; bases with no gene match: 3. CDR3 length: 14 amino acids. CDR3 sequence: CASSGTGNNSPLHF. The DNA for the CDR3 is TGTGCCAGCTCAGGGACAGGGAACAATTCACCCCTCCACTTT.

The chain recombines TRBV9 with TRBJ2-1; 12 nucleotides align to TRBD2. The CDR3 is 16 amino acids. V lost 2 bases to trimming and J lost 7 bases; unmatched junction nucleotides: 7. Germline CDR1 SGDLS, CDR2 YYNGEE. The CDR3 nucleotides read TGTGCCAGCAGCGTGGCCGGACTAGCGGGAAAAAATGAGCAGTTCTTC. Residues: CASSVAGLAGKNEQFF. Full variable domain (rest looked up from reference TRBV9 and TRBJ2-1): DSGVTQTPKHLITATGQRVTLRCSPRSGDLSVYWYQQSLDQGLQFLIQYYNGEERAKGNILERFSAQQFPDLHSELNLSSLELGDSALYFCASSVAGLAGKNEQFFGPGTRLTVL.

The chain employs TRBV5-4 and TRBJ1-2; the match to TRBD1 covers 7 bases. V lost 4 bases, J lost 3 bases, and 6 bases stayed unmatched. This CDR3 region has 14 residues. Germline CDR1 and CDR2: SGHNT and YYREEE (reference sequence). CDR3 protein: CASSTSGTDYGYTF. CDR3 DNA: TGTGCCAGCAGCACCTCCGGGACAGACTATGGCTACACCTTC.

The chain recombines TRBV5-1 with TRBJ1-4; no definite D call. Trimming shortened V by 0 bases and J by 0 bases, and 12 bases separated the two germline ends. Looked up from germline, CDR1 is SGHRS and CDR2 is YFSETQ. This CDR3 contains 17 residues. The CDR3 DNA sequence: TGCGCCAGCAGCTTGGTGGCAGCGTACTCAACTAATGAAAAACTGTTTTTT. Its translation: CASSLVAAYSTNEKLFF.

This clone was counted at least ten times. The rearrangement uses TRBV9 and TRBJ2-2; D is perhaps TRBD2 (6 bases). Germline V gene lookup returns CDR1 SGDLS and CDR2 YYNGEE. The CDR3 length is 16 residues. V was cut by 0 bases and J by 3 bases, with 12 bases left in between. CDR3 coding DNA: TGTGCCAGCAGCGTAGAAGGAGGGATCTACACCGGGGAGCTGTTTTTT. It encodes CASSVEGGIYTGELFF.

The chain employs TRBV9 and TRBJ1-3; D remains ambiguous. Germline V gene sequence: CDR1 SGDLS, CDR2 YYNGEE. This CDR3 has 18 amino acids. V shed 6 bases and J shed 6 bases, with 28 bases lying between them. CDR3 sequence: CASNDGLSFGGGPNTIYF. CDR3 bases: TGTGCCAGCAATGACGGTCTCAGTTTCGGCGGTGGTCCAAACACCATATATTTT.

On this clone itself: Other DNA variants within this sample encode the same CDR3. The chain carries TRBV20-1 and TRBJ1-1, with D perhaps TRBD1 (5 bases). Trimming left V 4 bases short and J 4 bases short, with 7 bases between. Per the germline V gene, CDR1 is DFQATT and CDR2 is SNEGSKA (reference sequence). This CDR3 contains 11 residues. CDR3 DNA sequence: TGCAGTGCTACGGGGGGCACTGAAGCTTTCTTT. Translating it yields CSATGGTEAFF.

The chain's CDR3 is CASSLGLAGSTDTQYF. The DNA of the CDR3 is TGTGCCAGCAGCTTAGGATTAGCGGGTAGCACAGATACGCAGTATTTT. This chain joins TRBV7-2 and TRBJ2-3; 7 nucleotides match TRBD2. Germline V gives CDR1 SGHTA, CDR2 FQGNSA. The V and J ends lost 1 base and 0 bases, in that order; junction bases with no gene match: 4. The CDR3 runs 16 residues.